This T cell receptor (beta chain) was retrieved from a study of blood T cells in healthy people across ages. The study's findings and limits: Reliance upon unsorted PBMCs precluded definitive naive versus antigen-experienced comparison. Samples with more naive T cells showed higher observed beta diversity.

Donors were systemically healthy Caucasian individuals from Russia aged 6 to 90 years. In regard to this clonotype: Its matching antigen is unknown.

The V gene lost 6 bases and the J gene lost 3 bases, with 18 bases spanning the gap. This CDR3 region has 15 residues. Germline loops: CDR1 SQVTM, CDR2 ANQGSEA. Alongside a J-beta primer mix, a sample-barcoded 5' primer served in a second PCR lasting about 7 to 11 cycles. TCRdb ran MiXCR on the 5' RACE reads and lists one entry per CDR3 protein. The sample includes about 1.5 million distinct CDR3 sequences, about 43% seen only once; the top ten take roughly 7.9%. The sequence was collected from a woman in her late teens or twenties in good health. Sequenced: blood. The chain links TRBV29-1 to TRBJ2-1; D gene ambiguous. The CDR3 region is CSVDSTEKLYNEQFF. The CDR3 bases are TGCAGCGTAGATAGCACCGAAAAACTCTACAATGAGCAGTTCTTC.